This T cell receptor (beta chain) was profiled in a study of T cells in localized non-small cell lung cancer. The germline V gene encodes CDR1 MNHNS and CDR2 SASEGT. The CDR3 has 14 residues. V was shortened by 4 bases and J by 5 bases, with 14 bases between the two germline ends. Turning to this clone: The target antigen is unknown.

Study-wide findings and caveats: The study linked higher blood T cell density to longer overall survival.

Sequenced by immunoSEQ multiplex PCR; TCRdb stores in-frame clones only, minus some. The profile shows tens of thousands of clones, about 80% of them singletons. The TCR sequence derives from a male donor at least 60 years old with stage III squamous cell lung carcinoma. This sequence joins TRBV6-1 and TRBJ1-1; D may be TRBD1 (5 bases). Sequenced here: peripheral blood, sampled before any cancer treatment. The CDR3 DNA is TGTGCCAGCAGTGTGGACATGGGTGGTACTGAAGCTTTCTTT. Translated: CASSVDMGGTEAFF.